Sequencing of this T cell receptor (beta chain) was carried out in a study of blood T cell repertoires in COVID-19. Background on the study: The samples span acute and convalescent COVID-19 from the United States, Italy and Spain. T cells, B-cell-depleted T cells, or PBMCs supplied cDNA or gDNA.

Original analysis: Estimation of nucleated cell counts relied on the amplification of reference gene primers. Profiling relied on immunoSEQ multiplex PCR, and the TCRdb table lists in-frame clones only, not all of them. V and J calls and clone size come straight from that table; D and trimming were deduced from the DNA. Counted here are a few hundred thousand clones, approximately 88% occurring once; the ten biggest clones make up about 0.94%. Material for sequencing was peripheral blood. The TCR comes from a woman in her 40s who had recovered from COVID-19.

The CDR3: CASSQDGLGGWGQPQHF. The CDR3 DNA follows: TGCGCCAGCAGCCAAGATGGTTTAGGGGGCTGGGGTCAGCCCCAGCATTTT. The chain joins TRBV4-1 to TRBJ1-5; 7 nucleotides match TRBD1. V was pared by 0 bases and J by 6 bases, with 11 bases of the junction left unmatched. Germline CDR1 is MGHRA and CDR2 is YSYEKL. CDR3 size: 17 residues.